The sample holds a few counts of the clone carrying this TCR beta chain. The source of the sample is a study of T cells after yellow fever vaccination. Germline V lookup: CDR1 KGHSH, CDR2 LQKENI. CDR3 length: 15 residues. V lost 2 bases and J 5 bases, leaving 15 bases between the germline ends. TCRdb reanalysed the 5' RACE reads using MiXCR and keeps one entry per CDR3 protein. The data contain around 310,000 distinct CDR3 sequences, roughly 9.4% of them singletons. The TCR originated in a man aged 18 to 29 who received the YFV17D yellow fever vaccine. The material was PBMCs, obtained on the day of the first yellow fever vaccination. The V call is TRBV18, the J call TRBJ1-2; no clear D gene. The CDR3 nucleotides read TGTGCCAGCTCACCAGTCAAGACGCCACTATATGGCTACACCTTC. Translating it yields CASSPVKTPLYGYTF.